A single TCR beta chain is shown here with its context. Its target is unknown. The data were obtained in a study of T cells expressing NK-cell markers. Overall study: Sequenced donors, eight in total, included seven who were HCMV-seropositive and one who was seronegative. General study findings and limits: The study found dominant NKG2C+ clonotypes at roughly 1.0-7.5% of CD8+ T cells in about six donors.

TCRdb re-called the 5' RACE reads; one entry per CDR3 protein, DNA not given. This table holds about 380,000 distinct CDR3 sequences. Germline values: CDR1 MDHEN, CDR2 SYDVKM. The CDR3 contains 13 residues. The clonotype originates from a man aged 18-69 years in good health. J is TRBJ1-1 and V is TRBV28. Sequencing was performed on blood T cells: a sorted CD56 or NKG2C T cell subset, CD4+ or CD8+ T cells, or bulk PBMC T cells (not recorded which). The CDR3 is CASKVGLNTEAFF.